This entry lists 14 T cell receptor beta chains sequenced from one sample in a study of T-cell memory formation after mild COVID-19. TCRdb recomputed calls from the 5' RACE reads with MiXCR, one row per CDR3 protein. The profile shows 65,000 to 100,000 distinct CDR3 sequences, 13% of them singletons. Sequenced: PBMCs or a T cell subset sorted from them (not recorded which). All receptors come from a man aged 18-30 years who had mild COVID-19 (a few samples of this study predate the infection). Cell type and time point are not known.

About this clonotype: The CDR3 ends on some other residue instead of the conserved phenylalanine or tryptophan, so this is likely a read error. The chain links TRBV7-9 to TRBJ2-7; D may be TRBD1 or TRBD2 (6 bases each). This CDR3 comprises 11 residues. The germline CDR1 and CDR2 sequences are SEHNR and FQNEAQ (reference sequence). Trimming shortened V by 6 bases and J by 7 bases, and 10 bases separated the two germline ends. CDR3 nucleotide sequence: TGTGCCAGCAGTCGAGGGGGGGAGCAGTACTTA. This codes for CASSRGGEQYL.

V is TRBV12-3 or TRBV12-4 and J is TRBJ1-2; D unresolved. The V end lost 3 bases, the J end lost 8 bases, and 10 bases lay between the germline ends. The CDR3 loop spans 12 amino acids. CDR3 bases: TGTGCCAGCAGTTTCGAGATGATCGGCTACACCTTC. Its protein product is CASSFEMIGYTF.

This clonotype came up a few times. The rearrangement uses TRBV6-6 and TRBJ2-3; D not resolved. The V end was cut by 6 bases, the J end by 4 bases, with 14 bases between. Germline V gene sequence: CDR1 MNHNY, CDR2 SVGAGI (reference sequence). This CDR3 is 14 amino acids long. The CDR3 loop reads CASSQTLVSDTQYF. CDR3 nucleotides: TGTGCCAGCAGCCAAACCCTTGTTTCAGATACGCAGTATTTT.

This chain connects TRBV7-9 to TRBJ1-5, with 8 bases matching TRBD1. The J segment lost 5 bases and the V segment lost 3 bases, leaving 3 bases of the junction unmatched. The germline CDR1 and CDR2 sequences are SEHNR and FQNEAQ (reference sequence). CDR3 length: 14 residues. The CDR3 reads CASSFTGGHQPQHF. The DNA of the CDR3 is TGTGCCAGCAGCTTTACAGGGGGGCATCAGCCCCAGCATTTT.

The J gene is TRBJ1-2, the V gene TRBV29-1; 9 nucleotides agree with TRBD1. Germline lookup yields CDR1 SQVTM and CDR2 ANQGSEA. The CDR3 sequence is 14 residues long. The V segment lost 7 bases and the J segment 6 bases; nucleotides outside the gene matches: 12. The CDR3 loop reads CSGTITGTGNGYTF. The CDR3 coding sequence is TGCAGCGGGACAATCACCGGGACAGGGAATGGCTACACCTTC.

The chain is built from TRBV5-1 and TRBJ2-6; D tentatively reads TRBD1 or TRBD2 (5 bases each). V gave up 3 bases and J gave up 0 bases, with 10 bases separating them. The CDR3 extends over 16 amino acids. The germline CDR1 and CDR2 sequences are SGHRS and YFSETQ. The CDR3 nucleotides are TGCGCCAGCAGCTGGGGACCGGGCTCTGGGGCCAACGTCCTGACTTTC. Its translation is CASSWGPGSGANVLTF.

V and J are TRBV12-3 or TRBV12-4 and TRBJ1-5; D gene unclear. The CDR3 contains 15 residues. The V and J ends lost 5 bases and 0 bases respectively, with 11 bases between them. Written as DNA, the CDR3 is TGTGCCAGCAGTCCACGTAGAAGTAGCAATCAGCCCCAGCATTTT. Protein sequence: CASSPRRSSNQPQHF.

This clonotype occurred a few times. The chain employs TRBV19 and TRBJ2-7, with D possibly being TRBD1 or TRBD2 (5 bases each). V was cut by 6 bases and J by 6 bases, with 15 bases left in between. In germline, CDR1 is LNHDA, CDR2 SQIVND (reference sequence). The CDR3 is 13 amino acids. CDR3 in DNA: TGTGCCAGTAGCCCCCAAGGGGAGATCGAGCAGTACTTC. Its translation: CASSPQGEIEQYF. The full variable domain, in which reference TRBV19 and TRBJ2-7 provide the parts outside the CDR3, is DGGITQSPKYLFRKEGQNVTLSCEQNLNHDAMYWYRQDPGQGLRLIYYSQIVNDFQKGDIAEGYSVSREKKESFPLTVTSAQKNPTAFYLCASSPQGEIEQYFGPGTRLTVT.

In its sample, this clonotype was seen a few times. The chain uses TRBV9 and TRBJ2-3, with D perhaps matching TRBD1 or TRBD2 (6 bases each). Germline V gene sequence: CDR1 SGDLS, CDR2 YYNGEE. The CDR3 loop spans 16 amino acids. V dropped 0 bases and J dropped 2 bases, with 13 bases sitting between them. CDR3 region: CASSVVAGGLTDTQYF. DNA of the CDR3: TGTGCCAGCAGCGTAGTCGCCGGGGGCCTCACAGATACGCAGTATTTT.

The CDR3 DNA sequence: TGTGCCAGCGAGACAGGCTACACCGGGGAGCTGTTTTTT. It is translated as CASETGYTGELFF. The genes are TRBV12-3 or TRBV12-4 and TRBJ2-2, with D possibly being TRBD1 (6 bases). There are 13 residues in the CDR3. The germline V and J ends were trimmed by 8 bases and 3 bases, with 10 bases remaining between them.

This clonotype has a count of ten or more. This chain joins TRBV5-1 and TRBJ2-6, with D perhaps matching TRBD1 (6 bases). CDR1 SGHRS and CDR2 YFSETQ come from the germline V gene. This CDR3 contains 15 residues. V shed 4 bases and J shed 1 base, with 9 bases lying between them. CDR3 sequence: CASSPQGSGANVLTF. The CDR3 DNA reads TGCGCCAGCAGCCCACAGGGTTCTGGGGCCAACGTCCTGACTTTC.

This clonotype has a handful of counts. Here the CDR3 reads CATSVLGSGLSTEAFF. CDR3 nucleotides: TGTGCCACCAGCGTCCTGGGCTCCGGGCTAAGCACTGAAGCTTTCTTT. The chain couples TRBV15 to TRBJ1-1; D uncertain. CDR1 and CDR2 (germline): LNHNV, YYDKDF (reference sequence). Trimming shortened V by 5 bases and J by 4 bases, and 20 bases separated the two germline ends. The CDR3 is 16 residues long.

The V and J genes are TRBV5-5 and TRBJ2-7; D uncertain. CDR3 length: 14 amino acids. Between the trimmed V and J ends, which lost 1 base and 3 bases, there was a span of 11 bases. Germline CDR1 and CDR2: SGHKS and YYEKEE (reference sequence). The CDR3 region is CASSLFISVYEQYV. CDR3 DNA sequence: TGTGCCAGCAGCTTGTTTATTAGTGTCTACGAGCAGTACGTC.

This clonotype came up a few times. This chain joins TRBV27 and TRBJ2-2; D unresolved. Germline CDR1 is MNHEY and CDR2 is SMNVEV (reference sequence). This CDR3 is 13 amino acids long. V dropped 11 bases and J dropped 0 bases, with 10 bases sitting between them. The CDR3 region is CACSSANTGELFF. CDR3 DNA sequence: TGTGCCTGCTCGTCCGCGAACACCGGGGAGCTGTTTTTT.